The 32 T cell receptor beta chains below come from one sample, sequenced in a study of blood T cell repertoires in COVID-19. TCRdb's copy holds only in-frame clones and misses some; the assay was immunoSEQ multiplex PCR. The sample consists of more than 100,000 clones, around 87% of them appearing once. The sample consisted of peripheral blood. The receptors derive from a woman aged 55 to 70 with COVID-19, enrolled during active disease.

The CDR3 DNA follows: TGTGCCAGCAGTTACATCCAGGGGAATGGCTACACCTTC. It encodes CASSYIQGNGYTF. This chain joins TRBV6-5 and TRBJ1-2; D is perhaps TRBD1 (6 bases). Germline V lookup: CDR1 MNHEY, CDR2 SVGAGI. This CDR3 has 13 amino acids. Trimming cost V 2 bases and J 6 bases, with 10 bases left between them.

The chain joins TRBV3-1 (or the pseudogene TRBV3-2) to TRBJ1-6, with D possibly being TRBD1 (5 bases). There are 15 residues in the CDR3. Trimming stripped 4 bases from V and 10 bases from J, with 17 bases between. Per the germline V gene, CDR1 is LGHDT and CDR2 is YNNKEL (reference sequence). The CDR3 sequence: CASSRRQLQDSPLHF. The CDR3 DNA is TGTGCCAGCAGCCGACGACAGCTTCAGGACTCACCCCTCCACTTT.

The V call is TRBV28, the J call TRBJ2-1; maybe TRBD1 (6 bases). Per germline, CDR1 MDHEN and CDR2 SYDVKM. V was cut by 5 bases and J by 12 bases, with 11 bases left in between. This CDR3 spans 11 amino acids. CDR3 amino acids: CASSGSRGQFF. The DNA of the CDR3 is TGTGCCAGCAGTGGGTCCAGGGGGCAGTTCTTC. The variable domain in full, completed from reference TRBV28 and TRBJ2-1, reads DVKVTQSSRYLVKRTGEKVFLECVQDMDHENMFWYRQDPGLGLRLIYFSYDVKMKEKGDIPEGYSVSREKKERFSLILESASTNQTSMYLCASSGSRGQFFGPGTRLTVL.

The chain has TRBV21-1 and TRBJ2-7; the table's D call, TRBD2, was not checked against the DNA. TRBV21-1 is assigned pseudogene status. CDR3 length: 15 residues. The CDR3 DNA is TGTGCCAGCAGCAAAGTGCGGGTCAGATCCTACGAGCAGTACTTC. Translating gives CASSKVRVRSYEQYF.

V usage is TRBV19 and J usage is TRBJ1-3; D remains unclear. Germline CDR1 reads LNHDA; CDR2 reads SQIVND (reference sequence). This CDR3 is 15 amino acids long. V lost 3 bases and J 0 bases, leaving 9 bases between the germline ends. CDR3 in amino acids: CASSIRDLSGNTIYF. The CDR3 nucleotides read TGTGCCAGTAGTATCCGGGATCTCTCTGGAAACACCATATATTTT.

This clone was picked up one time. The CDR3 spells CASSQSAGGYNTGELFF. DNA for the CDR3: TGTGCCAGCAGCCAATCCGCGGGGGGCTACAACACCGGGGAGCTGTTTTTT. This chain connects TRBV7-3 to TRBJ2-2, with TRBD2 matching 8 bases. The CDR3 sequence is 17 residues long. The germline CDR1 and CDR2 sequences are SGHTA and FQGTGA. V dropped 5 bases and J dropped 2; count of bases not matched to a gene: 10.

The rearrangement links TRBV7-8 to TRBJ1-3; the match to TRBD1 covers 9 bases. Trimming at V came to 3 bases and at J to 2 bases, leaving 2 bases not matched to a gene. In germline, CDR1 is SGHVS, CDR2 FQNEAQ. This CDR3 comprises 15 residues. This CDR3 is CASSLGTGTGNTIYF. The CDR3 DNA sequence: TGTGCCAGCAGCTTGGGGACAGGGACTGGAAACACCATATATTTT.

The rearrangement uses TRBV10-2 and TRBJ2-1; 13 bases fit TRBD2. V shed 4 bases, J shed 4 bases, and the junction held 4 bases outside the gene matches. The CDR3 is 16 residues long. Germline loops: CDR1 WSHSY, CDR2 SAAADI. For the CDR3, the DNA is TGCGCCAGCAGTGGCGGGACTAGCGGGGAATACAATGAGCAGTTCTTC. Translation gives CASSGGTSGEYNEQFF.

The gene calls are TRBV18 and TRBJ2-3, with D possibly TRBD1 on 6 matching bases. V dropped 4 bases and J dropped 0 bases, with 20 bases sitting between them. This CDR3 contains 18 residues. Germline CDR1 reads KGHSH; CDR2 reads LQKENI. DNA of the CDR3: TGTGCCAGCTCACACCGGGACAAAAGGGGATCTAGCACAGATACGCAGTATTTT. Translated, it gives CASSHRDKRGSSTDTQYF.

This clone was seen a few times. The rearrangement uses TRBV27 and TRBJ1-5; D perhaps matches TRBD1 (6 bases). CDR3 length equals 17 residues. V was clipped by 4 bases and J by 4 bases, with 20 bases between them. Germline V gives CDR1 MNHEY, CDR2 SMNVEV (reference sequence). The chain's CDR3 is CASSSLGGARDNQPQHF. CDR3 bases: TGTGCCAGCAGTTCCCTCGGGGGGGCCCGGGATAATCAGCCCCAGCATTTT.

The genes are TRBV29-1 and TRBJ1-3, with unresolved D. The CDR3 has 12 amino acids. Trimming shortened V by 5 bases and J by 4 bases, and 9 bases separated the two germline ends. Germline CDR1 SQVTM, CDR2 ANQGSEA. The CDR3 DNA reads TGCAGCGTTCTTCATCGGGGAAACACCATATATTTT. Protein sequence: CSVLHRGNTIYF.

V and J are TRBV18 and TRBJ1-3; tentative D call: TRBD1 (6 bases). The CDR3 loop spans 16 amino acids. Germline V gives CDR1 KGHSH, CDR2 LQKENI. Trimming shortened V by 3 bases and J by 4 bases, and 16 bases separated the two germline ends. The CDR3 loop reads CASSPQTGSAGNTIYF. The CDR3 DNA reads TGTGCCAGCTCACCTCAAACAGGGTCTGCGGGAAACACCATATATTTT.

This chain joins TRBV5-8 and TRBJ2-7; D unresolved. With 2 bases removed from V and 3 bases from J, the gap between germline ends came to 3 bases. This CDR3 is built from 11 residues. CDR1 and CDR2 (germline): SGHTS, YDEGEE. The CDR3 sequence is CASSFNYEQYF. CDR3 nucleotides: TGTGCCAGCAGCTTCAACTACGAGCAGTACTTC. The full variable domain, in which reference TRBV5-8 and TRBJ2-7 provide the parts outside the CDR3, is EAGVTQSPTHLIKTRGQQATLRCSPISGHTSVYWYQQALGLGLQFLLWYDEGEERNRGNFPPRFSGRQFPNYSSELNVNALELEDSALYLCASSFNYEQYFGPGTRLTVT.

This clone was observed once. The chain employs TRBV5-1 and TRBJ1-2; no reliable D call. Trimming removed 4 bases at V and 0 bases at J, with 13 bases between. From germline, CDR1 is SGHRS and CDR2 YFSETQ. The CDR3 sequence is 15 residues long. Written as DNA, the CDR3 is TGCGCCAGCAGCCCCCGGCGGGGAGCTAACTATGGCTACACCTTC. Its protein is CASSPRRGANYGYTF.

The rearrangement joins TRBV19 to TRBJ2-5; 10 nucleotides agree with TRBD2. The CDR3 runs to 17 residues. Trimming at V came to 2 bases and at J to 5 bases, leaving 11 bases not matched to a gene. Germline V gene sequence: CDR1 LNHDA, CDR2 SQIVND (reference sequence). CDR3 sequence (DNA): TGTGCCAGTAGTATATCGAGGAGCGGGGGGGCCGGTGAGACCCAGTACTTC. Its protein is CASSISRSGGAGETQYF.

The chain couples TRBV19 to TRBJ1-2; D might be TRBD1 (6 bases). This CDR3 is built from 12 residues. Germline values: CDR1 LNHDA, CDR2 SQIVND (reference sequence). Trimming took 7 bases from V and 6 from J, leaving 12 bases between them. CDR3 sequence: CASTTTGHGYTF. CDR3 DNA: TGTGCCAGTACCACCACAGGGCATGGCTACACCTTC.

The J gene is TRBJ1-1, the V gene TRBV2, with TRBD1 matching 9 bases. The V gene end was trimmed by 6 bases and the J gene end by 7 bases; junction bases not matched to a gene: 6. In germline, CDR1 is SNHLY, CDR2 FYNNEI. The CDR3 is 13 amino acids. This CDR3 is CASSLQGASEAFF. The DNA for the CDR3 is TGTGCCAGCAGCCTACAGGGGGCGAGTGAAGCTTTCTTT.

The chain recombines TRBV4-3 with TRBJ2-5, with 12 bases identical to TRBD2. V dropped 2 bases and J dropped 5; count of bases not matched to a gene: 3. The CDR3 contains 15 residues. Per germline, CDR1 LGHNA and CDR2 YSLEER. CDR3 nucleotide sequence: TGCGCCAGCAGCCAAACTAGCGGGGGGTGGGAGACCCAGTACTTC. It codes for CASSQTSGGWETQYF.

The CDR3 nucleotides are TGTGCCAGCAGCTTAGTCCGGGACAGGGAAGCTTTCTTT. Encoded protein: CASSLVRDREAFF. This sequence joins TRBV7-2 and TRBJ1-1; 8 bases agree with TRBD1. Germline-derived CDR1 and CDR2 are SGHTA and FQGNSA. The CDR3 contains 13 residues. V trimming: 1 base; J trimming: 8 bases; junction bases outside the gene matches: 3.

CDR3 region: CASSPPGAGNPTGELFF. The CDR3 DNA sequence: TGTGCCAGCAGCCCCCCGGGAGCGGGGAATCCCACCGGGGAGCTGTTTTTT. The V call is TRBV7-2, the J call TRBJ2-2, with TRBD2 matching over 7 bases. Per germline, CDR1 SGHTA and CDR2 FQGNSA. Trimming removed 5 bases from V and 4 bases from J; junction bases left unmatched: 13. This CDR3 region has 17 residues.

The chain couples TRBV7-2 to TRBJ2-5, with 8 bases identical to TRBD2. Germline V gives CDR1 SGHTA, CDR2 FQGNSA. The CDR3 length is 14 residues. J gave up 5 bases and V 3 bases, and 5 bases lay outside the gene matches. CDR3 sequence reads: CASSLGLDVETQYF. In DNA, the CDR3 is TGTGCCAGCAGCTTGGGACTAGATGTCGAGACCCAGTACTTC.

The chain joins TRBV10-3 to TRBJ2-3, with TRBD1 identical over 8 bases. This CDR3 has 14 amino acids. Unmatched junction bases numbered 3, after V lost 3 bases and J lost 4 bases. Germline CDR1 and CDR2: ENHRY and SYGVKD. Here the CDR3 reads CAISEGQGPDTQYF. CDR3 bases: TGTGCCATCAGTGAAGGACAGGGCCCAGATACGCAGTATTTT.

The chain recombines TRBV7-9 with TRBJ2-7; D is possibly TRBD1 (5 bases). Germline loops: CDR1 SEHNR, CDR2 FQNEAQ (reference sequence). The V gene lost 2 bases and the J gene lost 5 bases, with 10 bases spanning the gap. The CDR3 is 13 residues long. The CDR3, as DNA: TGTGCCAGCAGCTTACGAATGGGGCACGAGCAGTACTTC. This sequence encodes CASSLRMGHEQYF. The full variable domain, with the rest looked up from reference TRBV7-9 and TRBJ2-7, is DTGVSQNPRHKITKRGQNVTFRCDPISEHNRLYWYRQTLGQGPEFLTYFQNEAQLEKSRLLSDRFSAERPKGSFSTLEIQRTEQGDSAMYLCASSLRMGHEQYFGPGTRLTVT.

The V gene is TRBV25-1, the J gene TRBJ1-5; D unclear. V gave up 4 bases and J gave up 6 bases, with 10 bases separating them. Germline CDR1 reads MGHDK; CDR2 reads SYGVNS. CDR3 length equals 13 residues. CDR3 in amino acids: CASSGGDGQPQHF. CDR3 in DNA: TGTGCCAGCAGTGGTGGAGATGGTCAGCCCCAGCATTTT. Using reference TRBV25-1 and TRBJ1-5 for the parts outside the CDR3, the full variable domain is EADIYQTPRYLVIGTGKKITLECSQTMGHDKMYWYQQDPGMELHLIHYSYGVNSTEKGDLSSESTVSRIRTEHFPLTLESARPSHTSQYLCASSGGDGQPQHFGDGTRLSIL.

V gene TRBV6-4 combines with J gene TRBJ1-1; the match to TRBD1 covers 7 bases. Germline lookup yields CDR1 MRHNA and CDR2 SNTAGT. CDR3 length equals 14 residues. V trimming: 7 bases; J trimming: 4 bases; junction bases outside the gene matches: 9. The CDR3 DNA reads TGTGCCAGCAAAAGACAGGGCCCCAGCACTGAAGCTTTCTTT. Translating it yields CASKRQGPSTEAFF.

This clone was detected ten times or more. This chain uses TRBV6-5 with TRBJ2-7; TRBD2 aligns across 7 bases. The CDR3 runs 14 residues. J lost 1 base, V lost 5 bases, and 5 bases had no gene match. Germline V lookup: CDR1 MNHEY, CDR2 SVGAGI. CDR3 loop: CASSLLAESYEQYF. In DNA form, the CDR3 reads TGTGCCAGCAGTCTTCTAGCGGAATCCTACGAGCAGTACTTC.

CDR3 in amino acids: CASSPLPEQGQKLFF. CDR3 DNA sequence: TGCGCCAGCAGCCCTCTTCCGGAACAGGGACAAAAACTGTTTTTT. This chain uses TRBV5-1 with TRBJ1-4; D possibly corresponds to TRBD1 (6 bases). Trimming stripped 4 bases from V and 9 bases from J, with 19 bases between. Germline assignment: CDR1 SGHRS and CDR2 YFSETQ. The CDR3 length is 15 residues.

J is TRBJ2-1 and V is TRBV4-2, with 10 positions matching TRBD2. CDR3 length equals 16 residues. With 4 bases clipped from V and 10 bases from J, the junction kept 13 bases outside the gene matches. Germline CDR1 and CDR2: LGHNA and YNFKEQ. The CDR3 sequence is CASSPSMSGGAREQFF. The CDR3 nucleotides read TGTGCCAGCAGCCCGTCCATGAGCGGGGGGGCGAGGGAGCAGTTCTTC.

The V and J genes are TRBV7-3 and TRBJ2-1; possible D gene TRBD2, 6 bases. Trimming left V 5 bases short and J 0 bases short, with 14 bases between. CDR3 length equals 16 residues. CDR1 is SGHTA and CDR2 is FQGTGA in the germline V gene. The CDR3 spells CASSRLGSGSYNEQFF. The CDR3 DNA is TGTGCCAGCAGCCGACTAGGCAGCGGCTCCTACAATGAGCAGTTCTTC.

The rearrangement links TRBV18 to TRBJ1-2; D unclear. V lost 3 bases and J lost 4, with 30 bases in between. Germline CDR1 KGHSH, CDR2 LQKENI. This CDR3 has 20 residues. CDR3 coding DNA: TGTGCCAGCTCACCGACGGCTGCGGCTATTGCGCGCGTGGAGGGCTATGGCTACACCTTC. As protein: CASSPTAAAIARVEGYGYTF.

In this sample, this clone turned up once. This chain connects TRBV6-5 to TRBJ2-3, with D possibly TRBD1 on 6 matching bases. CDR1 is MNHEY, CDR2 SVGAGI, per germline. CDR3 length: 14 amino acids. Trimming shortened V by 6 bases and J by 4 bases, and 14 bases separated the two germline ends. CDR3 sequence reads: CASRVQGFADTQYF. DNA for the CDR3: TGTGCCAGCAGGGTACAGGGATTTGCAGATACGCAGTATTTT.

This clone was seen only a few times. The rearrangement joins TRBV6-2 or TRBV6-3 to TRBJ1-5; the D gene is possibly TRBD1 (6 bases). CDR3 length equals 17 residues. The germline V gene encodes CDR1 MNHEY and CDR2 SVGEGT. V dropped 2 bases and J dropped 2 bases, with 16 bases sitting between them. CDR3 loop: CASSYLLGASGNQPQHF. The DNA of the CDR3 is TGTGCCAGCAGTTACCTCCTGGGGGCGTCGGGCAATCAGCCCCAGCATTTT.